A single sample is the source of the 27 T cell receptor beta chains below, sequenced in a study of CD8+ T cells in alopecia areata listed by TCRdb under 2018. Library method: the immunoSEQ multiplex PCR assay. For TCR sequencing, RNA was extracted from every sample and reverse transcribed into cDNA to serve as template. Sourced from immuneACCESS, this table was stored by TCRdb with only in-frame sequences that have V and J called. A share of the clones is absent; for the studies checked, an unresolved V gene accounts for under half, and the remainder has no known explanation. The sample profile shows 95,000 to 150,000 clones; 45% to 50% of them were found once. The biggest ten clones account for about 10% of the sample. The sequencing input was NKG2D-low CD8+ T cells sorted from blood. Reading the label with the study, this specimen's cell subset or site is: sorted CD8+ NKG2D-low blood T cells. These receptor sequences come from a human donor with alopecia areata.

The chain uses TRBV29-1 and TRBJ1-1; D gene uncertain. V was shortened by 5 bases and J by 13 bases, with 17 bases between the two germline ends. The V gene's germline CDR1 is SQVTM and CDR2 ANQGSEA. The CDR3 consists of 11 residues. CDR3 nucleotides: TGCAGCGTTCCTTCCGAACAGAGCATTTTCTTT. Translation gives CSVPSEQSIFF.

Worth noting for this clone: Other DNA sequences in this sample translate to the same CDR3. The rearrangement links TRBV29-1 to TRBJ2-2, with unresolved D. The CDR3 has 11 amino acids. Germline values: CDR1 SQVTM, CDR2 ANQGSEA. The V and J ends lost 4 bases and 5 bases respectively, with 5 bases between them. CDR3 bases: TGCAGCGTTGGAGATACCGGGGAGCTGTTTTTT. Its protein product is CSVGDTGELFF.

A remark on this clone: The junction does not match germline at one end; this may be a read error. The CDR3 DNA reads TGTGCCAGCAGCCATCGACTGACTAGCGGGAGCGCCAAGCACTTC. Translating it yields CASSHRLTSGSAKHF. This rearrangement joins TRBV14 to TRBJ2-7, with 12 bases matching TRBD2. The CDR3 covers 15 residues. Germline V gene sequence: CDR1 SGHDN, CDR2 FVKESK.

CDR3 region: CSATPQGGYTF. As DNA, the CDR3 is TGCAGTGCTACACCCCAGGGGGGCTACACCTTC. V and J are TRBV20-1 and TRBJ1-2; weak D call: TRBD1 (6 bases). Germline V CDR1 and CDR2: DFQATT, SNEGSKA (reference sequence). The length of the CDR3 is 11 residues. Trimming removed 4 bases at V and 8 bases at J, with 11 bases between.

This chain links TRBV7-9 with TRBJ2-7; TRBD1 or TRBD2 may be the D gene (5 bases each). V was trimmed by 6 bases and J by 4 bases, leaving 16 bases between them. CDR1 and CDR2 from the germline V gene are SEHNR and FQNEAQ (reference sequence). This CDR3 region has 14 residues. The CDR3 bases are TGTGCCAGCAGTTACCGGGACGGTAATTACGAGCAGTACTTC. This encodes CASSYRDGNYEQYF.

The CDR3 spells CASSLLGHEQFF. In DNA, the CDR3 is TGTGCCAGCAGTTTACTAGGGCATGAGCAGTTCTTC. J is TRBJ2-1 and V is TRBV27; D is unresolved. Germline loops: CDR1 MNHEY, CDR2 SMNVEV (reference sequence). V lost 2 bases to trimming and J lost 8 bases, with 7 bases between them. The CDR3 is 12 residues long.

The chain joins TRBV27 to TRBJ2-7; 8 bases are a match to TRBD2. Germline lookup yields CDR1 MNHEY and CDR2 SMNVEV (reference sequence). V lost 4 bases and J lost 4; bases outside the gene matches: 6. CDR3 length: 14 residues. CDR3 residues: CASSYSGSQYEQYF. The CDR3 coding sequence is TGTGCCAGCAGTTACAGCGGGAGTCAATACGAGCAGTACTTC.

Only a few counts were recorded for this clone. The chain links TRBV7-9 to TRBJ2-7, with D tentatively TRBD2 (6 bases). The V gene lost 5 bases and the J gene lost 3 bases, with 11 bases spanning the gap. This CDR3 region has 13 residues. Germline lookup yields CDR1 SEHNR and CDR2 FQNEAQ (reference sequence). This chain's CDR3 is CASSPLGGYEQYF. The DNA of the CDR3 is TGTGCCAGCAGCCCCTTGGGGGGCTACGAGCAGTACTTC.

V is TRBV2 and J is TRBJ2-3, with 7 bases identical to TRBD1. This CDR3 has 15 residues. Germline loops: CDR1 SNHLY, CDR2 FYNNEI. After removal of 8 bases from V and 0 bases from J, the junction contained 8 bases not matched to a gene. For the CDR3, the DNA is TGTGCCAGCCTTCCCGACAGGGCTAGCACAGATACGCAGTATTTT. Protein: CASLPDRASTDTQYF.

This clone occurred a few times. The chain links TRBV15 to TRBJ2-1; TRBD1 agrees at 12 bases. CDR1 is LNHNV, CDR2 YYDKDF, per germline (reference sequence). The CDR3 contains 17 residues. Trimming at V came to 5 bases and at J to 8 bases, leaving 13 bases not matched to a gene. CDR3 DNA sequence: TGTGCCACCAGCGGCCGCACCGGGACAGGGGGCCGAGATGAGCAGTTCTTC. This gives the protein CATSGRTGTGGRDEQFF.

V and J are TRBV29-1 and TRBJ1-2; 8 bases line up with TRBD1. V gave up 8 bases and J gave up 5 bases; unmatched junction bases: 13. The CDR3 loop spans 14 amino acids. Germline CDR1 is SQVTM and CDR2 is ANQGSEA. This chain's CDR3 is CSCPGSDREYGYTF. CDR3 nucleotides: TGCAGCTGCCCCGGATCGGACAGGGAATATGGCTACACCTTC. Variable domain in full (rest from reference TRBV29-1 and TRBJ1-2): SAVISQKPSRDICQRGTSLTIQCQVDSQVTMMFWYRQQPGQSLTLIATANQGSEATYESGFVIDKFPISRPNLTFSTLTVSNMSPEDSSIYLCSCPGSDREYGYTFGSGTRLTVV.

This chain connects TRBV10-2 to TRBJ1-4, with TRBD1 matching over 7 bases. This CDR3 region has 13 residues. V gave up 7 bases and J gave up 5 bases; unmatched junction bases: 4. CDR1 is WSHSY, CDR2 SAAADI, per germline. This CDR3 reads CASTGTENEKLFF. The CDR3 nucleotides are TGCGCCAGCACCGGGACAGAAAATGAAAAACTGTTTTTT.

This clone occurred a few times. The rearrangement joins TRBV7-9 to TRBJ2-1; D gene ambiguous. V lost 9 bases to trimming and J lost 3 bases, with 6 bases between them. This CDR3 is built from 11 residues. Germline-derived CDR1 and CDR2 are SEHNR and FQNEAQ (reference sequence). The CDR3 reads CASMIYNEQFF. For the CDR3, the DNA is TGTGCCAGTATGATCTACAATGAGCAGTTCTTC.

The V and J genes are TRBV27 and TRBJ2-7; D unclear. Germline CDR1 reads MNHEY; CDR2 reads SMNVEV (reference sequence). Trimming cost V 6 bases and J 0 bases, with 18 bases left between them. CDR3 length equals 16 residues. The CDR3 sequence is CASSPRSGVSSYEQYF. In DNA form, the CDR3 reads TGTGCCAGCAGCCCCCGGAGTGGGGTTAGCTCCTACGAGCAGTACTTC.

V and J are TRBV2 and TRBJ2-5, with 11 bases matching TRBD2. With 3 bases clipped from V and 4 bases from J, the junction kept 4 bases outside the gene matches. Germline CDR1 is SNHLY and CDR2 is FYNNEI. The CDR3 is 15 residues long. CDR3 region: CASSDRLAGGETQYF. CDR3 coding DNA: TGTGCCAGCAGTGACCGGCTAGCGGGGGGAGAGACCCAGTACTTC.

In its sample, this clone was seen a few times. V usage is TRBV7-9 and J usage is TRBJ1-1; perhaps TRBD1 as D (5 bases). The CDR3 spans 14 residues. The germline CDR1 and CDR2 sequences are SEHNR and FQNEAQ (reference sequence). Trimming took 5 bases from V and 4 from J, leaving 14 bases between them. CDR3 sequence: CASSIDSLGTEAFF. CDR3 nucleotide sequence: TGTGCCAGCAGCATAGACAGTTTGGGCACTGAAGCTTTCTTT.

The chain couples TRBV27 to TRBJ2-1; D may be TRBD1 (7 bases). V was cut by 2 bases and J by 3 bases, with 11 bases left in between. CDR1 and CDR2 (germline): MNHEY, SMNVEV (reference sequence). This CDR3 spans 15 amino acids. The CDR3 sequence: CASSLGQGGYNEQFF. The CDR3 coding sequence is TGTGCCAGCAGTTTAGGGCAGGGGGGCTACAATGAGCAGTTCTTC.

The J gene is TRBJ1-5, the V gene TRBV27; D remains unclear. Deletions cut 2 bases from V and 1 base from J, with 6 bases between. Germline V CDR1 and CDR2: MNHEY, SMNVEV (reference sequence). This CDR3 region has 14 residues. CDR3 bases: TGTGCCAGCAGTTTAGGCGGGAGCAATCAGCCCCAGCATTTT. This sequence encodes CASSLGGSNQPQHF.

The CDR3 loop reads CSVTLEEDTEAFF. CDR3 coding DNA: TGCAGCGTTACTCTGGAGGAAGACACTGAAGCTTTCTTT. The V gene is TRBV29-1, the J gene TRBJ1-1, with no clear D. Germline V lookup: CDR1 SQVTM, CDR2 ANQGSEA. V dropped 5 bases and J dropped 3 bases, with 13 bases sitting between them. The CDR3 is 13 amino acids.

This clone has only a few counts. The CDR3 is CSVVIDTGELFF. For the CDR3, the DNA is TGCAGCGTTGTGATCGACACCGGGGAGCTGTTTTTT. The chain combines TRBV29-1 with TRBJ2-2; D call uncertain. The V end lost 4 bases, the J end lost 3 bases, and 6 bases lay between the germline ends. Germline CDR1 reads SQVTM; CDR2 reads ANQGSEA. CDR3 length: 12 amino acids.

The J gene is TRBJ2-5, the V gene TRBV5-6; D remains unclear. This CDR3 spans 13 amino acids. V was shortened by 0 bases and J by 2 bases, with 5 bases between the two germline ends. Germline V CDR1 and CDR2: SGHDT, YYEEEE. CDR3 sequence reads: CASSLGGQETQYF. The CDR3 DNA follows: TGTGCCAGCAGCTTGGGGGGACAAGAGACCCAGTACTTC.

The genes are TRBV5-1 and TRBJ2-1; D is perhaps TRBD1 or TRBD2 (5 bases each). The CDR3 is made up of 14 amino acids. CDR1 is SGHRS and CDR2 is YFSETQ in the germline V gene. Trimming shortened V by 6 bases and J by 0 bases, and 10 bases separated the two germline ends. CDR3 amino acids: CASNEGTSYNEQFF. The CDR3 bases are TGCGCCAGCAACGAGGGGACCTCCTACAATGAGCAGTTCTTC. The variable domain in full, completed from reference TRBV5-1 and TRBJ2-1, reads KAGVTQTPRYLIKTRGQQVTLSCSPISGHRSVSWYQQTPGQGLQFLFEYFSETQRNKGNFPGRFSGRQFSNSRSEMNVSTLELGDSALYLCASNEGTSYNEQFFGPGTRLTVL.

The genes are TRBV20-1 and TRBJ1-2, with TRBD1 as a possible D gene (5 bases). The germline gives CDR1 DFQATT, CDR2 SNEGSKA (reference sequence). The V and J ends lost 3 bases and 7 bases respectively, with 9 bases between them. There are 11 residues in the CDR3. DNA of the CDR3: TGCAGTGCTAGTACTGGGGCTGGCTACACCTTC. Protein: CSASTGAGYTF.

The chain uses TRBV13 and TRBJ2-2; D perhaps matches TRBD2 (6 bases). Germline V lookup: CDR1 PRHDT, CDR2 FYEKMQ (reference sequence). This CDR3 region has 15 residues. Trimming shortened V by 2 bases and J by 4 bases, and 11 bases separated the two germline ends. CDR3 residues: CASSLSGSGTGELFF. CDR3 in DNA: TGTGCCAGCAGCTTATCCGGGAGCGGCACCGGGGAGCTGTTTTTT.

The genes are TRBV6-1 and TRBJ2-2; no reliable D call. Looked up from germline, CDR1 is MNHNS and CDR2 is SASEGT. The germline V and J ends were trimmed by 2 bases and 2 bases, with 9 bases remaining between them. This CDR3 comprises 15 residues. The CDR3 protein is CASSERPDNTGELFF. CDR3 DNA sequence: TGTGCCAGCAGTGAACGTCCAGACAACACCGGGGAGCTGTTTTTT.

This chain connects TRBV2 to TRBJ1-2; D might be TRBD1 (6 bases). The V gene lost 8 bases and the J gene lost 2 bases, with 9 bases spanning the gap. Germline CDR1 and CDR2: SNHLY and FYNNEI. CDR3 size: 12 residues. The CDR3 sequence: CASGQLNYGYTF. CDR3 DNA sequence: TGTGCCAGCGGACAGTTGAACTATGGCTACACCTTC.

The chain carries TRBV5-6 and TRBJ2-7; D remains unclear. Germline V gene lookup returns CDR1 SGHDT and CDR2 YYEEEE. The V gene lost 1 base and the J gene lost 5 bases, with 13 bases spanning the gap. This CDR3 contains 14 residues. CDR3 residues: CASSLTATIHEQYF. In DNA form, the CDR3 reads TGTGCCAGCAGCTTGACAGCCACCATCCACGAGCAGTACTTC.